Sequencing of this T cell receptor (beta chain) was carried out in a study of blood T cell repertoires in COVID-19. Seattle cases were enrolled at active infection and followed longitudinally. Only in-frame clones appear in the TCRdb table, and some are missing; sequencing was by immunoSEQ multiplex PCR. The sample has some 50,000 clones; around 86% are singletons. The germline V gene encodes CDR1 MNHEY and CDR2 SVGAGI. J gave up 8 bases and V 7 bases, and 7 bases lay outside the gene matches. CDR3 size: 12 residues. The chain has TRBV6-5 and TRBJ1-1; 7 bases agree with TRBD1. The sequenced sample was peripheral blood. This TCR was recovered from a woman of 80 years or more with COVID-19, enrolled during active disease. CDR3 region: CASNRPTGEAFF. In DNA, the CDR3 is TGTGCCAGCAATCGACCGACAGGGGAAGCTTTCTTT.